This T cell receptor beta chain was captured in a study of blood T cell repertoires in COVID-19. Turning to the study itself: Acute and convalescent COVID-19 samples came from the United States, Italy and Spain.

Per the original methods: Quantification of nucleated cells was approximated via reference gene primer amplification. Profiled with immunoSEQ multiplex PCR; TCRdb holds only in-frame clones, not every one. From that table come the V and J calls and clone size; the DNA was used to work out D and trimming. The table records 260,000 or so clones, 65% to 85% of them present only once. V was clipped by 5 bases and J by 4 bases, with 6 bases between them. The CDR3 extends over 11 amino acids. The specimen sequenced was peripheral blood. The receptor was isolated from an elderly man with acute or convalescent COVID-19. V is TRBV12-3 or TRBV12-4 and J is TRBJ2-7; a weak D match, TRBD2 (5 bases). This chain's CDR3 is CASSRGYEQYF. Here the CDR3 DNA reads TGTGCCAGCAGTCGGGGTTACGAGCAGTACTTC.